This T cell receptor beta chain originates from a study of PD-L1 blockade in urothelial cancer. Looking at the study overall: The researchers analyzed blood 3 weeks (second dose) and 6 weeks after treatment start. A median of approximately 150,000 T cells was found in the blood samples.

V lost 0 bases and J 3 bases, leaving 13 bases between the germline ends. Germline lookup yields CDR1 SGDLS and CDR2 YYNGEE. The CDR3 loop spans 16 amino acids. Findings and limits, study-wide: Tumor-associated TCR clones expanded more in blood at 3 weeks in patients with durable benefit.

The assay was immunoSEQ multiplex PCR, and TCRdb's table has in-frame clones only and misses some. The sample contains under 130,000 clones, around 85% of which appear only once. Comment on this clone: The antigen is not known.

The chain has TRBV9 and TRBJ1-3; D might be TRBD1 (5 bases). The clonotype originates from a man in his forties or fifties with urothelial cancer. The specimen comprised PBMCs, sampled around atezolizumab (anti-PD-L1) treatment. The CDR3, as DNA: TGTGCCAGCAGCGTAGAGGTAGGGGCATATGGAAACACCATATATTTT. This sequence encodes CASSVEVGAYGNTIYF.